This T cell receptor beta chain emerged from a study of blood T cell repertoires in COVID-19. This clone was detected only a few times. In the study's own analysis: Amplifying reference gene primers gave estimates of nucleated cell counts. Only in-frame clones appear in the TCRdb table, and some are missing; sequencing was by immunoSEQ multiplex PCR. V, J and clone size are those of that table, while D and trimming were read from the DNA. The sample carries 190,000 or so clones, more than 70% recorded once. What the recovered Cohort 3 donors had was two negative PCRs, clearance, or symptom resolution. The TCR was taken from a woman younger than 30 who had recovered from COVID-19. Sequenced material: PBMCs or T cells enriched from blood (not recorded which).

The CDR3 loop reads CAGLNRGSNGYTF. Here the CDR3 DNA reads TGTGCCGGGCTGAACAGGGGGTCGAATGGCTACACCTTC. The chain recombines TRBV30 with TRBJ1-2; 8 bases match TRBD1. Germline V CDR1 and CDR2: GTSNPN, SVGIG (reference sequence). V gave up 8 bases and J gave up 6 bases; unmatched junction bases: 11. The CDR3 runs to 13 residues.